The 21 T cell receptor beta chains given below trace back to one sample, sequenced in a study of blood T cell repertoires in COVID-19. TCRdb's table, derived via immunoSEQ multiplex PCR, lists solely in-frame clones and lacks some. The data hold approximately 360,000 clones, with 83% observed a single time. What was sequenced was PBMCs or T cells enriched from blood (not recorded which). These receptors were collected from a woman aged 45-65 years who had recovered from COVID-19.

V gene TRBV5-1 combines with J gene TRBJ2-3, with D tentatively TRBD2 (5 bases). Per germline, CDR1 SGHRS and CDR2 YFSETQ. V was shortened by 3 bases and J by 6 bases, with 17 bases between the two germline ends. This CDR3 is built from 15 residues. This chain's CDR3 is CASSSAGEIRDTQYF. The CDR3 DNA sequence: TGCGCCAGCAGCTCAGCCGGGGAGATAAGGGATACGCAGTATTTT.

The chain carries TRBV19 and TRBJ2-2; 11 positions match TRBD2. With V trimmed by 7 bases and J by 1 base, 8 bases remained unmatched. CDR3 length: 17 residues. Looked up from germline, CDR1 is LNHDA and CDR2 is SQIVND (reference sequence). CDR3 nucleotides: TGTGCCAGTATGTGGGCCCTAGCGGGAGGGAACACCGGGGAGCTGTTTTTT. This gives the protein CASMWALAGGNTGELFF.

In its sample, this clone was seen a few times. This chain links TRBV6-5 with TRBJ1-2; maybe TRBD1 (5 bases). Germline CDR1 MNHEY, CDR2 SVGAGI. V shed 6 bases and J shed 5 bases, with 13 bases lying between them. This CDR3 has 13 residues. The CDR3 nucleotides are TGTGCCAGCAGACCCCCGGGGGGGTATGGCTACACCTTC. This encodes CASRPPGGYGYTF.

The chain uses TRBV2 and TRBJ2-7, with D unclear. CDR1 SNHLY and CDR2 FYNNEI come from the germline V gene. The CDR3 totals 16 residues. V shed 3 bases and J shed 2 bases, with 17 bases lying between them. The DNA for the CDR3 is TGTGCCAGCAGTGAGCCTACAGAAAGACATACCTACGAGCAGTACTTC. This gives the protein CASSEPTERHTYEQYF.

Remarks on this clone: The junction differs from germline at one of its ends, possibly a read error. The J gene is TRBJ2-5, the V gene TRBV30; D is undetermined. This CDR3 is built from 11 residues. Germline-derived CDR1 and CDR2 are GTSNPN and SVGIG (reference sequence). The DNA of the CDR3 is TGTGCCTGGAGTGTACCCGGAGCCTCTGACTTC. This sequence encodes CAWSVPGASDF.

The genes are TRBV10-3 and TRBJ2-3; 8 positions match TRBD2. The J segment lost 2 bases and the V segment lost 4 bases, leaving 5 bases of the junction unmatched. The CDR3 consists of 15 residues. CDR1 and CDR2 from the germline V gene are ENHRY and SYGVKD. CDR3 coding DNA: TGTGCCATCAGTGGATCTAGCGGGCTCACAGATACGCAGTATTTT. Translated: CAISGSSGLTDTQYF.

This clone has more than one count but fewer than ten. The CDR3 nucleotides are TGTGCCAGCATTCGGGACAGGGCGAACACTGAAGCTTTCTTT. This sequence encodes CASIRDRANTEAFF. The rearrangement links TRBV5-6 to TRBJ1-1, with 9 nucleotides matching TRBD1. CDR1 is SGHDT, CDR2 YYEEEE, per germline. The CDR3 is made up of 14 amino acids. J gave up 1 base and V 6 bases, and 4 bases lay outside the gene matches.

The chain joins TRBV3-1 (or the pseudogene TRBV3-2) to TRBJ2-1, with 10 bases lining up with TRBD2. V lost 4 bases and J lost 10; bases outside the gene matches: 13. Per the germline V gene, CDR1 is LGHDT and CDR2 is YNNKEL (reference sequence). This CDR3 spans 16 amino acids. The CDR3, as DNA: TGTGCCAGCAGCCTACACCCGGGGCTAGCGGGAGAAGAGCAGTTCTTC. This translates into CASSLHPGLAGEEQFF.

This sequence joins TRBV30 and TRBJ1-1, with D perhaps TRBD1 (6 bases). Trimming stripped 1 base from V and 5 bases from J, with 14 bases between. The germline V gene has CDR1 GTSNPN and CDR2 SVGIG (reference sequence). This CDR3 spans 14 amino acids. CDR3 protein: CAWSDGGARTEAFF. CDR3 bases: TGTGCCTGGAGTGATGGGGGCGCTAGGACTGAAGCTTTCTTT.

This clone was detected ten times or more. V usage is TRBV4-1 and J usage is TRBJ1-5, with D perhaps matching TRBD1 (5 bases). This CDR3 region has 15 residues. CDR1 is MGHRA and CDR2 is YSYEKL in the germline V gene. The V end was cut by 0 bases, the J end by 7 bases, with 13 bases between. In DNA, the CDR3 is TGCGCCAGCAGCCAAGATAGGGCAGGGTACCAGCCCCAGCATTTT. Its protein is CASSQDRAGYQPQHF.

The genes are TRBV7-6 and TRBJ2-1, with TRBD2 identical over 14 bases. The CDR3 runs to 16 residues. Germline V gene lookup returns CDR1 SGHVS and CDR2 FNYEAQ. J lost 6 bases, V lost 5 bases, and 6 bases had no gene match. The chain's CDR3 is CASSLGTSGSGNEQFF. The CDR3 DNA is TGTGCCAGCAGCCTTGGGACTAGCGGGAGTGGCAATGAGCAGTTCTTC.

This chain uses TRBV7-2 with TRBJ1-6; D remains unclear. Trimming took off 2 bases at V and 5 bases at J, with 13 bases between the two ends. The CDR3 covers 16 residues. CDR1 and CDR2 (germline): SGHTA, FQGNSA. CDR3 DNA: TGTGCCAGCAGCTTAACGTCAGGCCCACATAATTCACCCCTCCACTTT. Translated, it gives CASSLTSGPHNSPLHF.

The rearrangement joins TRBV13 to TRBJ1-1, with D perhaps TRBD1 (6 bases). Germline values: CDR1 PRHDT, CDR2 FYEKMQ (reference sequence). V was clipped by 0 bases and J by 4 bases, with 12 bases between them. The CDR3 is made up of 15 amino acids. The CDR3 loop is CASSLGLRGITEAFF. CDR3 bases: TGTGCCAGCAGCTTAGGCCTCAGGGGTATCACTGAAGCTTTCTTT.

This chain joins TRBV5-4 and TRBJ2-7; D may be TRBD1 (6 bases). The V end was cut by 4 bases, the J end by 2 bases, with 16 bases between. Germline V gene lookup returns CDR1 SGHNT and CDR2 YYREEE (reference sequence). There are 15 residues in the CDR3. CDR3 nucleotides: TGTGCCAGCAGCCCCGGATGGGACACGACCTACGAGCAGTACTTC. This gives the protein CASSPGWDTTYEQYF.

This chain connects TRBV5-1 to TRBJ1-3; no firm D call. V lost 4 bases to trimming and J lost 4 bases, with 18 bases between them. The CDR3 length is 16 residues. CDR1 SGHRS and CDR2 YFSETQ come from the germline V gene. The CDR3 region is CASSPFSLVEGNTIYF. The CDR3 region has the DNA TGCGCCAGCAGCCCCTTTTCCCTCGTAGAAGGAAACACCATATATTTT.

In its sample, this clone was seen a few times. This chain connects TRBV7-3 to TRBJ2-2; the D is unclear. This CDR3 has 15 amino acids. Germline V gene data show CDR1 as SGHTA and CDR2 as FQGTGA. The V gene lost 3 bases and the J gene lost 0 bases, with 8 bases spanning the gap. This CDR3 reads CASSLRQTNTGELFF. The DNA for the CDR3 is TGTGCCAGCAGCTTGAGGCAGACGAACACCGGGGAGCTGTTTTTT.

As DNA, the CDR3 is TGTGCCAGCGGGACAGGGAGCTCTGGGGCCAACGTCCTGACTTTC. This encodes CASGTGSSGANVLTF. The chain employs TRBV28 and TRBJ2-6; 9 bases agree with TRBD1. Germline V gives CDR1 MDHEN, CDR2 SYDVKM. The CDR3 has 15 residues. After removal of 8 bases from V and 0 bases from J, the junction contained 2 bases not matched to a gene. Based on the CDR3 plus reference TRBV28 and TRBJ2-6, the full variable domain is DVKVTQSSRYLVKRTGEKVFLECVQDMDHENMFWYRQDPGLGLRLIYFSYDVKMKEKGDIPEGYSVSREKKERFSLILESASTNQTSMYLCASGTGSSGANVLTFGAGSRLTVL.

This rearrangement joins TRBV11-2 to TRBJ1-6; 9 bases line up with TRBD1. The CDR3 is 16 amino acids. With V trimmed by 5 bases and J by 7 bases, 9 bases remained unmatched. CDR1 and CDR2 from the germline V gene are SGHAT and FQNNGV. The CDR3 is CASSQGQGRGNSPLHF. CDR3 bases: TGTGCCAGCAGCCAGGGACAGGGTAGGGGAAATTCACCCCTCCACTTT.

This sequence joins TRBV4-1 and TRBJ1-4; TRBD1 matches 11 bases. V was pared by 2 bases and J by 7 bases, with 6 bases of the junction left unmatched. Germline V CDR1 and CDR2: MGHRA, YSYEKL. This CDR3 has 16 amino acids. The CDR3 nucleotides are TGCGCCAGCAGCCAAAGGACAGGGGGCGCGGGTGAAAAACTGTTTTTT. Translating gives CASSQRTGGAGEKLFF.

This sequence joins TRBV7-2 and TRBJ1-5, with TRBD1 matching over 9 bases. Unmatched junction bases numbered 9, after V lost 5 bases and J lost 7 bases. CDR1 SGHTA and CDR2 FQGNSA come from the germline V gene. CDR3 size: 15 residues. For the CDR3, the DNA is TGTGCCAGCAGCGTATCACAGGGGGCTCGACAGCCCCAGCATTTT. Protein product: CASSVSQGARQPQHF.

The gene calls are TRBV4-3 and TRBJ1-4; 7 bases are shared with TRBD1. This CDR3 comprises 14 residues. J lost 5 bases, V lost 0 bases, and 0 bases had no gene match. CDR1 and CDR2 from the germline V gene are LGHNA and YSLEER. The CDR3 DNA follows: TGCGCCAGCAGCCAAGACAGGGGGAATGAAAAACTGTTTTTT. The encoded protein is CASSQDRGNEKLFF.